These 17 T cell receptor beta chains came from one sample sequenced in a study of blood T cell repertoires in COVID-19 (TCRdb year 2020). Preparation of the library involved the immunoSEQ multiplex PCR assay. TCRdb took over this immuneACCESS table, retaining in-frame rearrangements with V and J assigned. Such tables are incomplete; in checked studies, under half of the missing clones stem from an unresolved V gene, and the remainder is unexplained. The sample yields hundreds of thousands of clones; around 87% were counted once. The biggest ten clones account for less than 2.5% of the sample. The sequenced material came from PBMCs or T cells enriched from blood (not recorded which). Receptors were obtained from a man aged 35-49 years in a cohort exposed to, infected with or recovered from COVID-19 (not recorded which).

This chain uses TRBV19 with TRBJ1-3; D call uncertain. The CDR3 runs to 15 residues. V was cut by 6 bases and J by 0 bases, with 12 bases left in between. Germline values: CDR1 LNHDA, CDR2 SQIVND (reference sequence). CDR3 DNA sequence: TGTGCCAGTAGGGAATTCAGGAACTCTGGAAACACCATATATTTT. This sequence encodes CASREFRNSGNTIYF.

The chain combines TRBV5-4 with TRBJ2-7; a possible D gene is TRBD1 (6 bases). This CDR3 has 13 amino acids. Trimming removed 4 bases from V and 2 bases from J, with 10 bases in between. The germline V gene encodes CDR1 SGHNT and CDR2 YYREEE (reference sequence). The CDR3 loop is CASSMDRTYEQYF. Written as DNA, the CDR3 is TGTGCCAGCAGCATGGACAGAACCTACGAGCAGTACTTC.

The rearrangement joins TRBV6-1 to TRBJ2-6; 7 bases are a match to TRBD1. Germline CDR1 reads MNHNS; CDR2 reads SASEGT. The CDR3 contains 16 residues. The junction had 4 bases not matched to a gene; V was cut back by 4 bases and J by 1 base. The chain's CDR3 is CASSGQGSSGANVLTF. CDR3 nucleotides: TGTGCCAGCAGTGGACAGGGTTCATCTGGGGCCAACGTCCTGACTTTC.

The chain joins TRBV28 to TRBJ1-3; 8 bases are shared with TRBD1. The germline V gene has CDR1 MDHEN and CDR2 SYDVKM. The CDR3 is made up of 15 amino acids. The V and J ends lost 7 bases and 2 bases, in that order; junction bases with no gene match: 7. DNA of the CDR3: TGTGCCAGCACCCCCGGACAGGGCCCTGGAAACACCATATATTTT. As protein: CASTPGQGPGNTIYF.

The chain links TRBV5-1 to TRBJ2-1; 13 bases agree with TRBD2. The CDR3 is made up of 16 amino acids. The trim removed 4 bases at V and 4 bases at J, leaving 5 bases unmatched. Germline V gene lookup returns CDR1 SGHRS and CDR2 YFSETQ. Written as DNA, the CDR3 is TGCGCCAGCAGCGCCGGACTAGCGGGAGAATACAATGAGCAGTTCTTC. Protein: CASSAGLAGEYNEQFF.

The V and J genes are TRBV9 and TRBJ1-3; unclear D gene. This CDR3 comprises 16 residues. Germline assignment: CDR1 SGDLS and CDR2 YYNGEE. Trimming took 1 base from V and 0 from J, leaving 11 bases between them. This CDR3 reads CASSVTTTSSGNTIYF. The CDR3, as DNA: TGTGCCAGCAGCGTAACTACAACGAGCTCTGGAAACACCATATATTTT.

CDR3 sequence (DNA): TGCGCCAGCAGCATATCCGGGACAGGTTCTCAAGAGACCCAGTACTTC. It is translated as CASSISGTGSQETQYF. This chain connects TRBV5-1 to TRBJ2-5, with 8 bases lining up with TRBD1. The CDR3 extends over 16 amino acids. The V gene's germline CDR1 is SGHRS and CDR2 YFSETQ. Trimming removed 4 bases from V and 2 bases from J; junction bases left unmatched: 10.

This chain uses TRBV5-1 with TRBJ1-3, with 7 bases lining up with TRBD1. With 3 bases clipped from V and 3 bases from J, the junction kept 9 bases outside the gene matches. Looked up from germline, CDR1 is SGHRS and CDR2 is YFSETQ. The CDR3 has 16 amino acids. This chain's CDR3 is CASSSQGLGSGNTIYF. For the CDR3, the DNA is TGCGCCAGCAGCTCACAGGGGCTCGGCAGTGGAAACACCATATATTTT.

The genes are TRBV11-1 and TRBJ2-1, with TRBD2 matching over 9 bases. V shed 5 bases and J 14 bases; nucleotides not matched to a gene: 10. Germline values: CDR1 SGHAT, CDR2 FQDESV (reference sequence). The CDR3 length is 13 residues. DNA for the CDR3: TGTGCCAGCAGCCAAGGACTAGCGATTCCCGAGTTCTTC. The encoded protein is CASSQGLAIPEFF.

The chain combines TRBV18 with TRBJ1-4; the match to TRBD1 covers 10 bases. CDR1 and CDR2 from the germline V gene are KGHSH and LQKENI. Trimming cost V 4 bases and J 6 bases; bases outside gene matches: 5. The CDR3 runs to 15 residues. This CDR3 reads CASSRGQGGDEKLFF. In nucleotides, the CDR3 is TGTGCCAGCTCACGCGGACAGGGGGGAGATGAAAAACTGTTTTTT.

V is TRBV7-8 and J is TRBJ2-1; 16 bases are shared with TRBD2. Losses at the gene ends were 5 bases for V and 2 bases for J; bases not matched to a gene: 12. Germline V CDR1 and CDR2: SGHVS, FQNEAQ. The CDR3 contains 20 residues. The CDR3 here is CASSTPLSGTSGRAYNEQFF. For the CDR3, the DNA is TGTGCCAGCAGCACCCCCCTCTCCGGGACTAGCGGGAGGGCCTACAATGAGCAGTTCTTC.

V gene TRBV7-9 combines with J gene TRBJ2-2; D is perhaps TRBD1 (6 bases). Germline V CDR1 and CDR2: SEHNR, FQNEAQ (reference sequence). Trimming pared 6 bases from V and 0 bases from J, leaving 14 bases between. CDR3 length equals 16 residues. The CDR3 sequence: CASSIWTAPNTGELFF. CDR3 DNA: TGTGCCAGCAGTATCTGGACAGCTCCGAACACCGGGGAGCTGTTTTTT.

The gene calls are TRBV6-5 and TRBJ1-2; D perhaps matches TRBD1 (5 bases). CDR1 is MNHEY and CDR2 is SVGAGI in the germline V gene. The CDR3 runs to 14 residues. V was trimmed by 6 bases and J by 4 bases, leaving 15 bases between them. CDR3 residues: CASSAGPEGYGYTF. As DNA, the CDR3 is TGTGCCAGCAGCGCGGGACCCGAGGGCTATGGCTACACCTTC.

The rearrangement links TRBV5-1 to TRBJ2-3, with a tentative D call TRBD2 (6 bases). CDR3 size: 15 residues. V was shortened by 4 bases and J by 4 bases, with 16 bases between the two germline ends. CDR1 and CDR2 from the germline V gene are SGHRS and YFSETQ. This chain's CDR3 is CASSPGRFRSDTQYF. The CDR3 DNA sequence: TGCGCCAGCAGCCCGGGGAGGTTTCGGTCAGATACGCAGTATTTT. Complete variable domain (other parts from reference TRBV5-1 and TRBJ2-3): KAGVTQTPRYLIKTRGQQVTLSCSPISGHRSVSWYQQTPGQGLQFLFEYFSETQRNKGNFPGRFSGRQFSNSRSEMNVSTLELGDSALYLCASSPGRFRSDTQYFGPGTRLTVL.

The chain has TRBV11-2 and TRBJ1-3; 10 positions agree with TRBD1. The J segment lost 8 bases and the V segment lost 4 bases, leaving 8 bases of the junction unmatched. This CDR3 is built from 15 residues. Germline CDR1 SGHAT, CDR2 FQNNGV. The CDR3 region has the DNA TGTGCCAGCAGCTCCGCCCGGACAGGGGGGGACACCATATATTTT. This translates into CASSSARTGGDTIYF.

This clone has just a few counts. The chain combines TRBV5-6 with TRBJ1-2, with TRBD1 as a possible D gene (5 bases). The CDR3 totals 16 residues. Trimming took 2 bases from V and 5 from J, leaving 19 bases between them. Germline V gene sequence: CDR1 SGHDT, CDR2 YYEEEE. The CDR3 DNA sequence: TGTGCCAGCAGCTTTGGTGCCGGGGGTAGTTGGTATGGCTACACCTTC. It encodes CASSFGAGGSWYGYTF.

V and J are TRBV24-1 and TRBJ2-3; 10 nucleotides match TRBD2. The J segment lost 7 bases and the V segment lost 8 bases, leaving 23 bases of the junction unmatched. Germline V gene lookup returns CDR1 KGHDR and CDR2 SFDVKD. The CDR3 has 19 residues. CDR3 residues: CATIRVTDYLAGVGNTQYF. CDR3 DNA sequence: TGTGCCACCATTCGGGTGACTGATTATCTAGCGGGAGTGGGAAATACGCAGTATTTT.